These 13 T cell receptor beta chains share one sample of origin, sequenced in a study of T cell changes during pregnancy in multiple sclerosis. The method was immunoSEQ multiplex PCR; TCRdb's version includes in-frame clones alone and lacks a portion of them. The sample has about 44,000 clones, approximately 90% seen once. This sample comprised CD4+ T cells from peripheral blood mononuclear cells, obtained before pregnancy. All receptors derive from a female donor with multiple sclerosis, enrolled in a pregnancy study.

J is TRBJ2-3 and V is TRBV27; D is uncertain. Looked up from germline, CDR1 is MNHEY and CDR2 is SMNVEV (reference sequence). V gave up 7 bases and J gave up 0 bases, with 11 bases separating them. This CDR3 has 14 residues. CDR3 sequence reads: CASTTTTSTDTQYF. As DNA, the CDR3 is TGTGCCAGCACTACTACTACTAGCACAGATACGCAGTATTTT.

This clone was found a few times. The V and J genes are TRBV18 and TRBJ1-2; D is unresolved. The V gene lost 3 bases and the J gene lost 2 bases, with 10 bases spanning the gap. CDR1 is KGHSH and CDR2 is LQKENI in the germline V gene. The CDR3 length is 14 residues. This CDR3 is CASSPNAQNYGYTF. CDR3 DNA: TGTGCCAGCTCACCCAATGCCCAGAACTATGGCTACACCTTC.

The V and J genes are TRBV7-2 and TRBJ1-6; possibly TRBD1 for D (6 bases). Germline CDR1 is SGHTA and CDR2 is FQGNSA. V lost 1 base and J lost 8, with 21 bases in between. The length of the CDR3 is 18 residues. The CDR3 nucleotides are TGTGCCAGCAGCTTAGGAAGTGGCGGGGGCACATGGGATTCACCCCTCCACTTT. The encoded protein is CASSLGSGGGTWDSPLHF. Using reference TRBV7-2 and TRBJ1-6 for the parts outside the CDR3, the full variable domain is GAGVSQSPSNKVTEKGKDVELRCDPISGHTALYWYRQSLGQGLEFLIYFQGNSAPDKSGLPSDRFSAERTGGSVSTLTIQRTQQEDSAVYLCASSLGSGGGTWDSPLHFGNGTRLTVT.

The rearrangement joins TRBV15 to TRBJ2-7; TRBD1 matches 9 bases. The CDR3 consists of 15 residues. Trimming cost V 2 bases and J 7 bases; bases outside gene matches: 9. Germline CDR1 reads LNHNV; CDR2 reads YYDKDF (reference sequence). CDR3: CATSRLVTGGAEQYF. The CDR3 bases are TGTGCCACCAGCAGACTTGTGACAGGGGGAGCGGAGCAGTACTTC. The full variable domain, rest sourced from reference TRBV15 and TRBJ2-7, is DAMVIQNPRYQVTQFGKPVTLSCSQTLNHNVMYWYQQKSSQAPKLLFHYYDKDFNNEADTPDNFQSRRPNTSFCFLDIRSPGLGDTAMYLCATSRLVTGGAEQYFGPGTRLTVT.

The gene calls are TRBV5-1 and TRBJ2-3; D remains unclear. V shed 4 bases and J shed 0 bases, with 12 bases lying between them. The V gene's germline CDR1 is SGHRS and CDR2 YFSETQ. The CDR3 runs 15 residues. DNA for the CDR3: TGCGCCAGCAGCCCCCTAAGCTCTAGCACAGATACGCAGTATTTT. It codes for CASSPLSSSTDTQYF.

The CDR3 coding sequence is TGTGCCACCAGCAGAGCACTCTCCCTGGAGGGGACTGAAGCTTTCTTT. This codes for CATSRALSLEGTEAFF. The rearrangement uses TRBV15 and TRBJ1-1, with TRBD1 as a possible D gene (5 bases). Trimming took 1 base from V and 5 from J, leaving 17 bases between them. The germline V gene encodes CDR1 LNHNV and CDR2 YYDKDF (reference sequence). This CDR3 comprises 16 residues.

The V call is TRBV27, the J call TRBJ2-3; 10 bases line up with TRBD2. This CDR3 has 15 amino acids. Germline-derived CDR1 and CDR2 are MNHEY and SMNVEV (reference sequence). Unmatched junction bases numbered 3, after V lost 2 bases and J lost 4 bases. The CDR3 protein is CASSLGTSEADTQYF. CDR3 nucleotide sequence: TGTGCCAGCAGTTTAGGGACTAGCGAGGCAGATACGCAGTATTTT.

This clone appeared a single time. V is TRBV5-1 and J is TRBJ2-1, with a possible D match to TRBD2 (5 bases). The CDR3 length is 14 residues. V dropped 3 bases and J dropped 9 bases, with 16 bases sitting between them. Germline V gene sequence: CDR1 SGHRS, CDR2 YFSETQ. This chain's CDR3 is CASSSASPPAEQFF. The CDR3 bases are TGCGCCAGCAGCTCGGCTAGCCCGCCAGCTGAGCAGTTCTTC.

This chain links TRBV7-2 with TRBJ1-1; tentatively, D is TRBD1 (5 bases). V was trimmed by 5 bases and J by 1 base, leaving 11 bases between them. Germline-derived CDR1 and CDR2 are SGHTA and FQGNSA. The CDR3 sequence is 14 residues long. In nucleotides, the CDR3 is TGTGCCAGCAGCCTGGTGGGGGGGAACACTGAAGCTTTCTTT. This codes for CASSLVGGNTEAFF.

CDR3 protein: CASSPLQGRYNSPLHF. The DNA for the CDR3 is TGTGCCAGCAGCCCCCTACAGGGGAGATATAATTCACCCCTCCACTTT. This rearrangement joins TRBV11-2 to TRBJ1-6, with 7 bases aligning to TRBD1. V dropped 5 bases and J dropped 4; count of bases not matched to a gene: 8. In germline, CDR1 is SGHAT, CDR2 FQNNGV. The CDR3 sequence is 16 residues long.

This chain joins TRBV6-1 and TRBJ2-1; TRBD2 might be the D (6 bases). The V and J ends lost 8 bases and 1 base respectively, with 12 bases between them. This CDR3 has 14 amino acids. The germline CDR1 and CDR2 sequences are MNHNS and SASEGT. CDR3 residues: CASVRLDSYNEQFF. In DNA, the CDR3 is TGTGCCAGCGTAAGACTAGATTCCTACAATGAGCAGTTCTTC.

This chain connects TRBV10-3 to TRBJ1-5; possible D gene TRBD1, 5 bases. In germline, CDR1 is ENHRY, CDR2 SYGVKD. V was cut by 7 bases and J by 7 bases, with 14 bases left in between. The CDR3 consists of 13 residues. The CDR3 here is CAITPGEGQPQHF. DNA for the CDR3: TGTGCCATCACCCCGGGGGAGGGCCAGCCCCAGCATTTT.

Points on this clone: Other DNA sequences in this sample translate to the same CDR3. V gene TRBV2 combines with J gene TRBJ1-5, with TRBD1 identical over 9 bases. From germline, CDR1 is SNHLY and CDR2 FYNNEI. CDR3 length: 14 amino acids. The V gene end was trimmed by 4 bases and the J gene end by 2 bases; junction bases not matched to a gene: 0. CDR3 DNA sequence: TGTGCCAGCAGTGGGACAGGGGGCAATCAGCCCCAGCATTTT. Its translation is CASSGTGGNQPQHF.